Listed below are T cell receptor beta chains from one sample, sequenced in a study of T cells expressing NK-cell markers. Following a re-call of the 5' RACE reads, TCRdb has one entry per CDR3 protein and lacks DNA. The data include more than 400,000 distinct CDR3 sequences; the top ten clones carry under 7.5%. Sample: blood T cells: a sorted CD56 or NKG2C T cell subset, CD4+ or CD8+ T cells, or bulk PBMC T cells (not recorded which). The receptors stem from a woman between 18 and 75 years old in good health. Both conserved end residues are part of each CDR3. The order of the fields is CDR3 protein, J gene, V gene, CDR3 length.

CDR3aa: CASSPPRGPRGGYTF
j_gene: TRBJ1-2
v_gene: TRBV18
len: 15

CDR3aa: CASSKSCPNPDTQYF
j_gene: TRBJ2-3
v_gene: TRBV21-1
len: 15

CDR3aa: CASSYYGAGANVLTF
j_gene: TRBJ2-6
v_gene: TRBV6-5
len: 15

CDR3aa: CASSLPASADSGANVLTF
j_gene: TRBJ2-6
v_gene: TRBV5-1
len: 18

CDR3aa: CSATVAGAPYNEQFF
j_gene: TRBJ2-1
v_gene: TRBV20-1
len: 15

CDR3aa: CAIRETSGGKDEQFF
j_gene: TRBJ2-1
v_gene: TRBV10-3
len: 15

CDR3aa: CASSTGQSNEKLFF
j_gene: TRBJ1-4
v_gene: TRBV5-1
len: 14

CDR3aa: CSARDLADRGGETQYF
j_gene: TRBJ2-5
v_gene: TRBV20-1
len: 16

CDR3aa: CSALDRGSNQPQHF
j_gene: TRBJ1-5
v_gene: TRBV20-1
len: 14

CDR3aa: CASTRQGANTGELFF
j_gene: TRBJ2-2
v_gene: TRBV2
len: 15

CDR3aa: CASSPDRLSGNTIYF
j_gene: TRBJ1-3
v_gene: TRBV18
len: 15

CDR3aa: CASSSPGTGLYNSPLHF
j_gene: TRBJ1-6
v_gene: TRBV25-1
len: 17

CDR3aa: CAWSDDIATNEKLFF
j_gene: TRBJ1-4
v_gene: TRBV30
len: 15

CDR3aa: CASSLGDRSNEQFF
j_gene: TRBJ2-1
v_gene: TRBV5-4
len: 14

CDR3aa: CASRKSSGSNTEAFF
j_gene: TRBJ1-1
v_gene: TRBV7-2
len: 15

CDR3aa: CASTMDRLSQPQHF
j_gene: TRBJ1-5
v_gene: TRBV19
len: 14

CDR3aa: CSARDRERTGELFF
j_gene: TRBJ2-2
v_gene: TRBV20-1
len: 14

CDR3aa: CASSAVTYEQYF
j_gene: TRBJ2-7
v_gene: TRBV7-2
len: 12

CDR3aa: CASSGPRKGSHTIYF
j_gene: TRBJ1-3
v_gene: TRBV19
len: 15

CDR3aa: CASSPASRAGYGYTF
j_gene: TRBJ1-2
v_gene: TRBV3-1
len: 15

CDR3aa: CASTSGVSYNEQFF
j_gene: TRBJ2-1
v_gene: TRBV27
len: 14

CDR3aa: CASSKKLSKNIQYF
j_gene: TRBJ2-4
v_gene: TRBV28
len: 14

CDR3aa: CASSYSSDSLTGELFF
j_gene: TRBJ2-2
v_gene: TRBV6-2/TRBV6-3
len: 16

CDR3aa: CASSPGTGGITEAFF
j_gene: TRBJ1-1
v_gene: TRBV7-6
len: 15

CDR3aa: CASSLDRDLNEQFF
j_gene: TRBJ2-1
v_gene: TRBV5-8
len: 14

CDR3aa: CSASITGLGYTF
j_gene: TRBJ1-2
v_gene: TRBV20-1
len: 12

CDR3aa: CASSQDQAGETQYF
j_gene: TRBJ2-5
v_gene: TRBV4-1
len: 14

CDR3aa: CASSLGRKATQREVTDTQYF
j_gene: TRBJ2-3
v_gene: TRBV7-2
len: 20

CDR3aa: CASSHWTGATDTQYF
j_gene: TRBJ2-3
v_gene: TRBV2
len: 15

CDR3aa: CASTWAGAGELFF
j_gene: TRBJ2-2
v_gene: TRBV6-6
len: 13

CDR3aa: CATSTLSGLPYNEQFF
j_gene: TRBJ2-1
v_gene: TRBV15
len: 16

CDR3aa: CASTQGQRAYEQYF
j_gene: TRBJ2-7
v_gene: TRBV7-2
len: 14

CDR3aa: CASSSRLAGGLTDTQYF
j_gene: TRBJ2-3
v_gene: TRBV7-9
len: 17

CDR3aa: CASVWNTGELFF
j_gene: TRBJ2-2
v_gene: TRBV28
len: 12

CDR3aa: CASSHSPTSYEQYF
j_gene: TRBJ2-7
v_gene: TRBV12-3/TRBV12-4
len: 14

CDR3aa: CASSPEEETQYF
j_gene: TRBJ2-5
v_gene: TRBV5-5
len: 12

CDR3aa: CASSYYSGSVYEQYF
j_gene: TRBJ2-7
v_gene: TRBV7-9
len: 15

CDR3aa: CASSLDENSGQPQHF
j_gene: TRBJ1-5
v_gene: TRBV12-3/TRBV12-4
len: 15

CDR3aa: CSARGRLRGGSTDTQYF
j_gene: TRBJ2-3
v_gene: TRBV20-1
len: 17

CDR3aa: CASSLQGPEAFF
j_gene: TRBJ1-1
v_gene: TRBV4-2
len: 12

CDR3aa: CASSYPTGIEIYGYTF
j_gene: TRBJ1-2
v_gene: TRBV5-4
len: 16

CDR3aa: CSALRGRETQYF
j_gene: TRBJ2-5
v_gene: TRBV20-1
len: 12

CDR3aa: CASSLVVGGLAKNIQYF
j_gene: TRBJ2-4
v_gene: TRBV7-2
len: 17

CDR3aa: CASTPLTGGRARNEQFF
j_gene: TRBJ2-1
v_gene: TRBV2
len: 17

CDR3aa: CASSSGLAGGPETQYF
j_gene: TRBJ2-5
v_gene: TRBV19
len: 16

CDR3aa: CASSLSGGGVNEQFF
j_gene: TRBJ2-1
v_gene: TRBV12-3/TRBV12-4
len: 15

CDR3aa: CASRLRLALDNEQFF
j_gene: TRBJ2-1
v_gene: TRBV5-4
len: 15

CDR3aa: CASSLGVGDQETQYF
j_gene: TRBJ2-5
v_gene: TRBV7-8
len: 15

CDR3aa: CASSFPQSYGYTF
j_gene: TRBJ1-2
v_gene: TRBV12-3/TRBV12-4
len: 13

CDR3aa: CSFLPRDSTYEQYF
j_gene: TRBJ2-7
v_gene: TRBV29-1
len: 14

CDR3aa: CASSPQTVTHEQFF
j_gene: TRBJ2-1
v_gene: TRBV7-3
len: 14

CDR3aa: CASSGAATRNTEAFF
j_gene: TRBJ1-1
v_gene: TRBV12-3/TRBV12-4
len: 15